This T cell receptor (beta chain) is drawn from a study of cytomegalovirus exposure and HLA in healthy donors. The study, taken as a whole, reports: In a later analysis, at a false discovery rate of 0.05, 16,951 TCR beta sequences matched HLA alleles. High specificity and sensitivity for cytomegalovirus status were reported for the classifier. Later findings reportedly placed an Asian-associated ancestry cluster below the approximately 670-donor mean for N-insertions.

On this clone: What it binds is unknown.

The germline gives CDR1 SEHNR, CDR2 FQNEAQ (reference sequence). This CDR3 contains 14 residues. The V end lost 2 bases, the J end lost 1 base, and 8 bases lay between the germline ends. With 60 Vbeta and 13 Jbeta primers, the PCR was carried out. Methods used by the authors: Among the unique TCR beta chains that a later analysis counted, about 79 million in all, 10 million to 14 million were shared. Only in-frame clones appear in the TCRdb table, and some are missing; sequencing was by immunoSEQ multiplex PCR. V, J and clone size reflect that table, while D and trimming were determined from the DNA. The sample contains some 200,000 clones, 82% of which appear only once.

The TCR was taken from a woman between 50 and 59 years old in good health and CMV-seropositive. Source material: PBMCs. The chain uses TRBV7-9 and TRBJ1-1; tentatively, D is TRBD1 (6 bases). Here the CDR3 reads CASSLKTGNTEAFF. CDR3 bases: TGTGCCAGCAGCTTAAAGACAGGGAACACTGAAGCTTTCTTT.